A single sample gave rise to the 24 T cell receptor beta chains below, sequenced in a study of T cell clones after liver transplantation (dated by TCRdb to the late 2010s). Explained via the paper, the time point label denotes: pre-transplant. The library came from the immunoSEQ multiplex PCR assay. This immuneACCESS table, as held by TCRdb, lists in-frame sequences with V and J called but not all clones. Of the missing ones, under half trace to an unresolved V gene in checked studies; the others have no known cause. The sample has roughly 73,000 clones on record, about 80% of them singletons. Jointly, the top ten make up 0.55% to 0.75% of the sample. The starting material was CD4+ T cells from blood, obtained before liver transplant. The origin of the receptors is a human donor who received a liver transplant.

V usage is TRBV7-2 and J usage is TRBJ2-5, with a weak D call TRBD2 (5 bases). Trimming took off 0 bases at V and 5 bases at J, with 7 bases between the two ends. The CDR3 has 13 amino acids. The germline CDR1 and CDR2 sequences are SGHTA and FQGNSA. The CDR3 region is CASSLATGETQYF. In nucleotides, the CDR3 is TGTGCCAGCAGCTTAGCGACGGGGGAGACCCAGTACTTC.

The chain links TRBV5-6 to TRBJ2-7; D might be TRBD1 (6 bases). The CDR3 consists of 11 residues. The V gene lost 5 bases and the J gene lost 6 bases, with 9 bases spanning the gap. Germline V gene data show CDR1 as SGHDT and CDR2 as YYEEEE. The CDR3 DNA reads TGTGCCAGCAGTCCCAGGGGCGAGCAGTACTTC. This codes for CASSPRGEQYF.

The CDR3 protein is CASSDGTGPTGELFF. CDR3 nucleotide sequence: TGCGCCAGCAGCGATGGGACAGGGCCCACCGGGGAGCTGTTTTTT. J is TRBJ2-2 and V is TRBV5-1, with TRBD1 matching 9 bases. Unmatched junction bases numbered 5, after V lost 4 bases and J lost 4 bases. Germline-derived CDR1 and CDR2 are SGHRS and YFSETQ. The CDR3 length is 15 residues.

V and J are TRBV7-2 and TRBJ2-1; maybe TRBD1 (5 bases). This CDR3 is built from 13 residues. Germline CDR1 reads SGHTA; CDR2 reads FQGNSA. Trimming removed 3 bases at V and 8 bases at J, with 11 bases between. In DNA, the CDR3 is TGTGCCAGCAGCTTGGGGCTAGGTTATGAGCAGTTCTTC. This codes for CASSLGLGYEQFF.

The chain has TRBV2 and TRBJ2-7; possible D gene TRBD1, 5 bases. V gave up 4 bases and J gave up 6 bases, with 13 bases separating them. Per the germline V gene, CDR1 is SNHLY and CDR2 is FYNNEI. The CDR3 totals 13 residues. CDR3 coding DNA: TGTGCCAGCAGTGCCCAGGGTCTGGCCGAGCAGTACTTC. It is translated as CASSAQGLAEQYF.

The J gene is TRBJ2-3, the V gene TRBV5-6; 8 nucleotides agree with TRBD2. Trimming took 1 base from V and 7 from J; bases not matched to a gene: 8. This CDR3 spans 15 amino acids. The germline CDR1 and CDR2 sequences are SGHDT and YYEEEE. The CDR3 region has the DNA TGTGCCAGCAGCTTGTGGCCTAGCGGGTGGAATACGCAGTATTTT. Amino acids: CASSLWPSGWNTQYF.

Only one count was recorded for this clone. The chain employs TRBV29-1 and TRBJ1-2, with D unclear. This CDR3 is built from 14 residues. Trimming shortened V by 1 base and J by 6 bases, and 15 bases separated the two germline ends. The germline gives CDR1 SQVTM, CDR2 ANQGSEA. This CDR3 is CSVEADSGSNGYTF. The DNA of the CDR3 is TGCAGCGTTGAAGCAGATTCCGGATCTAATGGCTACACCTTC.

This clone was counted a single time. The chain combines TRBV9 with TRBJ2-2; 11 bases are a match to TRBD2. The CDR3 runs 19 residues. Germline V gives CDR1 SGDLS, CDR2 YYNGEE. The V gene end was trimmed by 0 bases and the J gene end by 3 bases; junction bases not matched to a gene: 10. The CDR3 loop reads CASSVAIAGGPRDTGELFF. The CDR3 DNA is TGTGCCAGCAGCGTAGCAATAGCGGGAGGGCCTCGGGACACCGGGGAGCTGTTTTTT.

This CDR3 is CASMVGGSDTQYF. The CDR3 DNA reads as TGTGCCAGCATGGTGGGGGGGTCAGATACGCAGTATTTT. The V and J genes are TRBV6-5 and TRBJ2-3; 7 bases fit TRBD2. V gave up 7 bases and J gave up 4 bases; unmatched junction bases: 5. The CDR3 length is 13 residues. Per the germline V gene, CDR1 is MNHEY and CDR2 is SVGAGI.

This rearrangement joins TRBV4-1 to TRBJ2-3, with 7 bases lining up with TRBD2. Germline assignment: CDR1 MGHRA and CDR2 YSYEKL. CDR3 length: 14 amino acids. Unmatched junction bases numbered 5, after V lost 3 bases and J lost 5 bases. This CDR3 reads CASSHGREGDTQYF. Written as DNA, the CDR3 is TGCGCCAGCAGCCACGGCAGGGAGGGAGATACGCAGTATTTT.

The chain carries TRBV18 and TRBJ2-7; D gene unclear. Trimming stripped 5 bases from V and 2 bases from J, with 7 bases between. This CDR3 has 12 residues. CDR1 and CDR2 (germline): KGHSH, LQKENI. CDR3 in DNA: TGTGCCAGCTCATTCAATCCCTACGAGCAGTACTTC. Residues: CASSFNPYEQYF.

The genes are TRBV19 and TRBJ1-2; 12 nucleotides line up with TRBD1. The germline CDR1 and CDR2 sequences are LNHDA and SQIVND (reference sequence). V dropped 7 bases and J dropped 8; count of bases not matched to a gene: 8. The length of the CDR3 is 14 residues. The CDR3 nucleotides are TGTGCCAGTATCTCGGGACAGGGGGCAGGAGGCTACACCTTC. Residues: CASISGQGAGGYTF.

This sequence joins TRBV19 and TRBJ1-5; maybe TRBD1 (6 bases). V was trimmed by 1 base and J by 0 bases, leaving 13 bases between them. Germline CDR1 reads LNHDA; CDR2 reads SQIVND (reference sequence). This CDR3 contains 17 residues. The CDR3 spells CASSIGGRGHSNQPQHF. In DNA, the CDR3 is TGTGCCAGTAGTATAGGGGGCAGGGGTCATAGCAATCAGCCCCAGCATTTT.

The chain carries TRBV5-1 and TRBJ2-1, with 7 positions matching TRBD1. V dropped 4 bases and J dropped 3; count of bases not matched to a gene: 7. The CDR3 has 15 residues. Looked up from germline, CDR1 is SGHRS and CDR2 is YFSETQ. The CDR3 nucleotides are TGCGCCAGCAGCGGGACCGGGACAGTCTACAATGAGCAGTTCTTC. It codes for CASSGTGTVYNEQFF.

This rearrangement joins TRBV10-3 to TRBJ2-3; 9 bases agree with TRBD2. CDR1 is ENHRY, CDR2 SYGVKD, per germline. Trimming removed 0 bases from V and 7 bases from J; junction bases left unmatched: 5. The CDR3 extends over 15 amino acids. CDR3 coding DNA: TGTGCCATCAGTGAGTCTAGCGGGAGTGGGAATACGCAGTATTTT. Its translation is CAISESSGSGNTQYF.

J is TRBJ1-1 and V is TRBV28, with D unclear. CDR1 and CDR2 from the germline V gene are MDHEN and SYDVKM. This CDR3 has 12 residues. V was trimmed by 1 base and J by 0 bases, leaving 0 bases between them. The chain's CDR3 is CASSLLNTEAFF. As DNA, the CDR3 is TGTGCCAGCAGTTTATTGAACACTGAAGCTTTCTTT. Supplemented by reference TRBV28 and TRBJ1-1, the full variable domain reads DVKVTQSSRYLVKRTGEKVFLECVQDMDHENMFWYRQDPGLGLRLIYFSYDVKMKEKGDIPEGYSVSREKKERFSLILESASTNQTSMYLCASSLLNTEAFFGQGTRLTVV.

This chain connects TRBV5-1 to TRBJ1-2; D not resolved. CDR3 length: 14 residues. Germline loops: CDR1 SGHRS, CDR2 YFSETQ. Trimming removed 0 bases from V and 4 bases from J, with 10 bases in between. CDR3 residues: CASSLDGSLYGYTF. Written as DNA, the CDR3 is TGCGCCAGCAGCTTGGACGGGAGCCTCTATGGCTACACCTTC.

The rearrangement uses TRBV4-3 and TRBJ1-2, with a tentative D call TRBD1 (5 bases). Germline CDR1 and CDR2: LGHNA and YSLEER. The CDR3 is 15 amino acids. The V and J ends lost 3 bases and 7 bases respectively, with 18 bases between them. The CDR3 is CASSQSEEGISGYTF. The CDR3 DNA is TGCGCCAGCAGCCAGTCCGAGGAGGGGATCAGTGGCTACACCTTC.

The rearrangement links TRBV28 to TRBJ1-2; D perhaps matches TRBD1 (6 bases). From germline, CDR1 is MDHEN and CDR2 SYDVKM. Trimming removed 10 bases at V and 4 bases at J, with 22 bases between. The CDR3 sequence is 15 residues long. The CDR3 nucleotides are TGTGCCATCCCCCGGGGGCGAACGGCATCCTATGGCTACACCTTC. Translation: CAIPRGRTASYGYTF.

This clone was seen only once. This chain links TRBV18 with TRBJ2-7, with 12 positions matching TRBD2. This CDR3 is 15 amino acids long. CDR1 is KGHSH and CDR2 is LQKENI in the germline V gene. Losses at the gene ends were 6 bases for V and 6 bases for J; bases not matched to a gene: 9. CDR3 coding DNA: TGTGCCAGCTCTTTCGGACTAGCGGGGATCGCCGAGCAGTACTTC. Amino acids: CASSFGLAGIAEQYF.

The chain carries TRBV2 and TRBJ2-5; 11 bases map to TRBD2. Germline lookup yields CDR1 SNHLY and CDR2 FYNNEI. The CDR3 is 16 amino acids. Trimming at V came to 5 bases and at J to 2 bases, leaving 7 bases not matched to a gene. The CDR3 region is CASSSNLAGGQETQYF. CDR3 nucleotide sequence: TGTGCCAGCAGTTCTAACCTAGCGGGAGGTCAAGAGACCCAGTACTTC.

The chain joins TRBV19 to TRBJ1-5; 8 nucleotides agree with TRBD1. This CDR3 region has 14 residues. Trimming took 6 bases from V and 5 from J; bases not matched to a gene: 6. Germline V lookup: CDR1 LNHDA, CDR2 SQIVND (reference sequence). The CDR3 region is CASRYRGGDQPQHF. The CDR3 bases are TGTGCCAGTAGGTACAGGGGGGGAGATCAGCCCCAGCATTTT.

This clone was recorded a few times. CDR3: CASRPGGGPNQPQHF. The CDR3 DNA reads TGTGCCAGCAGACCCGGAGGAGGGCCCAATCAGCCCCAGCATTTT. The chain uses TRBV25-1 and TRBJ1-5, with no clear D. The germline gives CDR1 MGHDK, CDR2 SYGVNS. This CDR3 region has 15 residues. The V end was cut by 6 bases, the J end by 3 bases, with 15 bases between.

This chain links TRBV21-1 with TRBJ1-1; TRBD1 is taken as the D call from the table, unchecked against the DNA. TRBV21-1 is annotated as a pseudogene. The CDR3 is 14 residues long. CDR3 protein: CASNTSGENTEAFF. Written as DNA, the CDR3 is TGTGCCAGCAACACGTCAGGGGAGAACACTGAAGCTTTCTTT.